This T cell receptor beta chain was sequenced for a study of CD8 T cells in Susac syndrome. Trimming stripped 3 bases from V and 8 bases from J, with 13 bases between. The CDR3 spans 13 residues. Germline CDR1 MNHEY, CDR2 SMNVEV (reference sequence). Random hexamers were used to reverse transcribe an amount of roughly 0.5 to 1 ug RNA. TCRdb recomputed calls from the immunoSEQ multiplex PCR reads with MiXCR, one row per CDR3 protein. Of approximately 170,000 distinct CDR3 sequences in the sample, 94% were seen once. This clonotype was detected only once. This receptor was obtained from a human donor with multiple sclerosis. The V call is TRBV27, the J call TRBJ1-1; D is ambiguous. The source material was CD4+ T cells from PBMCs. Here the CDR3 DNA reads TGTGCCAGCAGTTTTATCGATCGCTCAGAAGCTTTCTTT. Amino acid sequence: CASSFIDRSEAFF.